Included here is one T cell receptor beta chain sequence, with context. Which antigen it targets is not known. Base-call qualities are not available, and no considerably larger clone is one nucleotide away. These data originate in a study of T cell responses to AZD1222 COVID-19 vaccine (dated by TCRdb to the early 2020s). Broadly, across the study: A total of around 240 trial participants underwent TCR sequencing, of whom 200 to 220 had received two doses of AZD1222 and 26 had received two doses of the MenACWY control vaccine. Trial participants were enrolled into age subgroups of 18-55, 56-69 and 70-plus years, which contained approximately 150, 28 and 58 TCR-sequenced participants, respectively. Broader findings and caveats from the paper: Only 5 to 7 AZD1222 recipients were SARS-CoV-2 seropositive at baseline, limiting conclusions about previously exposed vaccinees. CD4 TCRs associated with the vaccine covered the entire spike protein, and the dominant responses were in regions 160-218 and 743-854. Because no day 14 peak-response samples were available, the repertoires could be characterized only after the peak T cell response. Reportedly, almost half of the unique spike-specific TCRs recognized epitopes lying outside the regions that are mutated in the B.1.351 and B.1.1.7 variants. Participants were mostly white British and included more females than males, and it was suggested by the authors that clonal diversity may have been underestimated. After two AZD1222 doses, spike-specific TCR breadth and depth were significantly higher than at day 0 and than in MenACWY recipients. The 56-69-year group was small, and its depth increase did not reach significance, likely because of low power.

The CDR3 regions of human TCRbeta chains were subjected to immunosequencing. Per the original workflow: TCRs in the repertoires were compared against a reference library of SARS-CoV-2-specific TCRs that had been generated with the MIRA antigen-specificity platform. Breadth was defined as the fraction of unique TCRs that were SARS-CoV-2-associated. Depth was defined as the fraction of total T cells that were SARS-CoV-2-associated. Each spike-specific TCR was assigned to its reactive spike region and to a CD4 or CD8 class using the MIRA data. Log10-transformed breadth and depth values were compared by one-way ANOVA with Sidak's multiple comparisons tests. TCRdb stores this immuneACCESS table with in-frame sequences only. Part of the clones is absent; in the studies checked, under half of the shortfall reflects unresolved V genes, and no reason is known for the rest. The DNA gave D and trimming, while V, J and clone size come from that table. In all, the sample holds about 200,000 clones, and more than 85% of those were seen once. Roughly 0.99% of the sample comes from the top ten.

This specimen's time point label, per the study, means: baseline before first vaccination. The sample's treatment or condition label, in plain terms: meningococcal conjugate vaccine given as trial control. The vaccinee samples were drawn from two UK trials, COV001 and COV002, one of which was a single-blind randomized controlled phase 2/3 trial testing AZD1222 (ChAdOx1 nCoV-19) in healthy adults. Trial participant PBMC samples were collected at day 0 and day 28 after the second dose for TCRbeta chain sequencing. The CDR3 holds 14 amino acids from the cysteine to the phenylalanine. Only the CDR3 DNA is retained, 42 bases long and in frame from the first base. Via the germline V gene, CDR1 is SGHVS and CDR2 FQNEAQ. V gives up 5 bases and J gives up 5 bases, and the segment between their germline ends measures 13 bases.

The material sequenced was peripheral blood, taken on day 0 of MenACWY control vaccination. The clonotype comes from an adult in good health. Recombination joined TRBV7-8 with TRBJ1-5; a tentative D call is TRBD1 (5 bases match). This receptor carries the CDR3 CASSPGTSDQPQHF. The nucleotide sequence is given as TGTGCCAGCAGCCCAGGGACTTCGGATCAGCCCCAGCATTTT.